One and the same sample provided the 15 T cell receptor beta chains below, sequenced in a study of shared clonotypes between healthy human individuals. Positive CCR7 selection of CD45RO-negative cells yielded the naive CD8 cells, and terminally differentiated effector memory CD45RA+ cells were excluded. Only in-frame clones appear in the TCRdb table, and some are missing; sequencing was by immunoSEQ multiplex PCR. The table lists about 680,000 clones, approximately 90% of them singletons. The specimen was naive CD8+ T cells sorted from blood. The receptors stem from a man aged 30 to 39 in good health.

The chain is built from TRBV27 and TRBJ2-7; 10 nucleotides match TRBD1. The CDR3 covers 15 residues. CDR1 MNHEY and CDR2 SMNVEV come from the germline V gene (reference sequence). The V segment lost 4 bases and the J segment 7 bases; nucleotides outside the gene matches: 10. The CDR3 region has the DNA TGTGCCAGCAGTTGGACAGGGGGTGAGCTCGGGGAGCAGTACTTC. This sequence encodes CASSWTGGELGEQYF.

The DNA of the CDR3 is TGTGCCAGCAGCTTGTACGGCAGCTTGAACACTGAAGCTTTCTTT. It codes for CASSLYGSLNTEAFF. This chain uses TRBV5-4 with TRBJ1-1; no definite D call. CDR3 size: 15 residues. V was shortened by 1 base and J by 0 bases, with 10 bases between the two germline ends. Germline values: CDR1 SGHNT, CDR2 YYREEE (reference sequence).

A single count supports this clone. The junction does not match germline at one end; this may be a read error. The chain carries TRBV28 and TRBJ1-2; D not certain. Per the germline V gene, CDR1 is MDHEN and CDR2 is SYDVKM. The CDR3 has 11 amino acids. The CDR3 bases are TGTGCCAGCAGTTCACTGGACCGGGAGGTCTTC. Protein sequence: CASSSLDREVF.

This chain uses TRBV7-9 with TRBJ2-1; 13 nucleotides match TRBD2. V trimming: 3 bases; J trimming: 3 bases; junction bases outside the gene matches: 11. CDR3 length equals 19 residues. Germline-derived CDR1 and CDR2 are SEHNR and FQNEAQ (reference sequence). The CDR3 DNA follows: TGTGCCAGCAGCTTCACAGCAAGGACTAGCGGGAGTGGCTACAATGAGCAGTTCTTC. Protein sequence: CASSFTARTSGSGYNEQFF.

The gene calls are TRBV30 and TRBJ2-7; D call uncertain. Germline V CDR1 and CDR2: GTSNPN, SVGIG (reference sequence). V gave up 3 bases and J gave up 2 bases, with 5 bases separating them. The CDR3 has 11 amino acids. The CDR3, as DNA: TGTGCCTGGAGGACGGCCTACGAGCAGTACTTC. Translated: CAWRTAYEQYF. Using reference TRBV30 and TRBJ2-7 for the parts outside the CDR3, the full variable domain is SQTIHQWPATLVQPVGSPLSLECTVEGTSNPNLYWYRQAAGRGLQLLFYSVGIGQISSEVPQNLSASRPQDRQFILSSKKLLLSDSGFYLCAWRTAYEQYFGPGTRLTVT.

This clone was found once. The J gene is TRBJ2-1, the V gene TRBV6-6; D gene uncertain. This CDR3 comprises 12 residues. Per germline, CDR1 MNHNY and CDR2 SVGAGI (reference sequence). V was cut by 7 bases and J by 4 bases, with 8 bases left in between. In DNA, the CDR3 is TGTGCCAGCATCAATAGTTACAATGAGCAGTTCTTC. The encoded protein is CASINSYNEQFF.

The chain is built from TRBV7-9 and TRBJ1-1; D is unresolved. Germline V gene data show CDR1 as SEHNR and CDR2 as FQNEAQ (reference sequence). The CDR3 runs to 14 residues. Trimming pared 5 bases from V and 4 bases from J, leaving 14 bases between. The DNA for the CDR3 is TGTGCCAGCAGCCCCACAGCCCTGGGCACTGAAGCTTTCTTT. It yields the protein CASSPTALGTEAFF.

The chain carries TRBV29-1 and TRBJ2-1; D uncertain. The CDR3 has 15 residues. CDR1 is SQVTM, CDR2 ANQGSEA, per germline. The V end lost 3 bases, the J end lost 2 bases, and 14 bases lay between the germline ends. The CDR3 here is CSVEGTKGTYNEQFF. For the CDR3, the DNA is TGCAGCGTTGAGGGAACAAAGGGCACCTACAATGAGCAGTTCTTC.

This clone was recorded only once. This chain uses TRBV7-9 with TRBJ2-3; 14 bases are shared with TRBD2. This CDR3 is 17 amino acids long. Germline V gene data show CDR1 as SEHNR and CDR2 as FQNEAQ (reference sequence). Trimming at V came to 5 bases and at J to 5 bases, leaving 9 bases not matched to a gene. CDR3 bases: TGTGCCAGCAGCCTTCGACTAGCGGGAGGGCCGGAAGATACGCAGTATTTT. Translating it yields CASSLRLAGGPEDTQYF.

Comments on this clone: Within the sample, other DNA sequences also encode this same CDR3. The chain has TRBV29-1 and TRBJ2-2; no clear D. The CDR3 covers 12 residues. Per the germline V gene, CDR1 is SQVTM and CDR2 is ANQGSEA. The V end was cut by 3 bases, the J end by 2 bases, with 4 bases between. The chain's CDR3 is CSVDPNTGELFF. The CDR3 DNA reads TGCAGCGTTGATCCAAACACCGGGGAGCTGTTTTTT.

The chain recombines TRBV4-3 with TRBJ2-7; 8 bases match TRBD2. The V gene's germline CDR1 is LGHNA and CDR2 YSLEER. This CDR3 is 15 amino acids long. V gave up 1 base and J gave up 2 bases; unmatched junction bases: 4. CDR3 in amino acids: CASSQAFSGAYEQYF. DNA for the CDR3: TGCGCCAGCAGCCAAGCTTTTAGCGGGGCCTACGAGCAGTACTTC.

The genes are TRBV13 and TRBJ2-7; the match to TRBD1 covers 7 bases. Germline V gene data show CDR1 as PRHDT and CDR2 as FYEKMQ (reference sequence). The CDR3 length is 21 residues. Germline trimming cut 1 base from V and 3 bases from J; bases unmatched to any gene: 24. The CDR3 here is CASSLALGGSQRLVSDYEQYF. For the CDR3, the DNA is TGTGCCAGCAGCTTAGCCCTAGGGGGCAGCCAGCGGTTAGTTAGCGACTACGAGCAGTACTTC.

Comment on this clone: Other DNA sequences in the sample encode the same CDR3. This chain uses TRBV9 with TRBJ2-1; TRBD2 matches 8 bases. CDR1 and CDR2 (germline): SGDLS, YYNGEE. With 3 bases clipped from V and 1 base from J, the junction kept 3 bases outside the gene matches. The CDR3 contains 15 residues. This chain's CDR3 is CASSESGSSYNEQFF. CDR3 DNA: TGTGCCAGCAGCGAAAGCGGGAGTTCCTACAATGAGCAGTTCTTC.

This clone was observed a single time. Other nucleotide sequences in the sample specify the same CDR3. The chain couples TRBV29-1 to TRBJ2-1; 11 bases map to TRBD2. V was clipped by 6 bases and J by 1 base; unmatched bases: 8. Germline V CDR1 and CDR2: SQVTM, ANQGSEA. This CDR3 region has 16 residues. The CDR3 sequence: CSVDGTSGASYNEQFF. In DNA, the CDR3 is TGCAGCGTGGACGGGACTAGCGGAGCTTCCTACAATGAGCAGTTCTTC.

The CDR3 loop reads CASSQTSGAYEQYF. The CDR3 nucleotides are TGTGCCAGCAGCCAAACTAGCGGCGCCTACGAGCAGTACTTC. The chain recombines TRBV7-9 with TRBJ2-7, with 8 bases that match TRBD2. The V gene's germline CDR1 is SEHNR and CDR2 FQNEAQ (reference sequence). This CDR3 spans 14 amino acids. V gave up 5 bases and J gave up 2 bases; unmatched junction bases: 5.